The 25 T cell receptor beta chains presented below share a single source sample, sequenced in a study of blood T cell repertoires in COVID-19. Repertoires were generated with immunoSEQ multiplex PCR, while TCRdb's copy carries only in-frame clones and drops some. The sample has fewer than 200,000 clones; 70% to 90% are singletons. The material sequenced was peripheral blood. All receptors come from a man in his late teens or twenties who had recovered from COVID-19.

V usage is TRBV18 and J usage is TRBJ2-3; D gene ambiguous. The CDR3 length is 14 residues. V lost 0 bases and J lost 0, with 4 bases in between. CDR1 is KGHSH, CDR2 LQKENI, per germline. Here the CDR3 DNA reads TGTGCCAGCTCACCACCGAGGAGCACAGATACGCAGTATTTT. Protein product: CASSPPRSTDTQYF.

J is TRBJ2-7 and V is TRBV5-1; TRBD2 matches at 8 bases. V lost 4 bases and J lost 2; bases outside the gene matches: 2. The CDR3 is 13 amino acids. Germline V lookup: CDR1 SGHRS, CDR2 YFSETQ. The CDR3 DNA follows: TGCGCCAGCAGCAGTAGCGGGGCCTACGAGCAGTACTTC. This gives the protein CASSSSGAYEQYF.

The chain uses TRBV5-5 and TRBJ2-3; tentatively, D is TRBD1 (6 bases). The V and J ends lost 4 bases and 2 bases respectively, with 17 bases between them. The CDR3 has 16 residues. Germline CDR1 reads SGHKS; CDR2 reads YYEKEE (reference sequence). CDR3 DNA: TGTGCCAGCAGCCTCGACCCAGGGGCTATCACAGATACGCAGTATTTT. Translating it yields CASSLDPGAITDTQYF. Supplemented by reference TRBV5-5 and TRBJ2-3, the full variable domain reads DAGVTQSPTHLIKTRGQQVTLRCSPISGHKSVSWYQQVLGQGPQFIFQYYEKEERGRGNFPDRFSARQFPNYSSELNVNALLLGDSALYLCASSLDPGAITDTQYFGPGTRLTVL.

This chain joins TRBV27 and TRBJ2-7; D may be TRBD2 (6 bases). Germline V CDR1 and CDR2: MNHEY, SMNVEV (reference sequence). Trimming pared 4 bases from V and 3 bases from J, leaving 10 bases between. This CDR3 comprises 13 residues. The CDR3 reads CASSWSGDYEQYF. The CDR3 nucleotides read TGTGCCAGCAGTTGGTCGGGAGACTACGAGCAGTACTTC.

This chain links TRBV25-1 with TRBJ2-5, with 8 nucleotides matching TRBD1. V trimming: 3 bases; J trimming: 7 bases; junction bases outside the gene matches: 10. This CDR3 is 15 amino acids long. The germline V gene has CDR1 MGHDK and CDR2 SYGVNS. DNA of the CDR3: TGTGCCAGCAGTGACCCGGGACAGGTGGGGTGGACCCAGTACTTC. This translates into CASSDPGQVGWTQYF.

The gene calls are TRBV14 and TRBJ1-6; D is uncertain. Germline CDR1 reads SGHDN; CDR2 reads FVKESK. The CDR3 is 15 residues long. Trimming took off 1 base at V and 10 bases at J, with 14 bases between the two ends. This chain's CDR3 is CASSQGAQIRSPLHF. CDR3 coding DNA: TGTGCCAGCAGCCAAGGCGCCCAAATTAGATCACCCCTCCACTTT.

This clone came up once. The J gene is TRBJ2-7, the V gene TRBV29-1, with D possibly TRBD2 on 6 matching bases. CDR1 and CDR2 (germline): SQVTM, ANQGSEA. The CDR3 is 12 amino acids. Trimming took 7 bases from V and 0 from J, leaving 10 bases between them. In DNA, the CDR3 is TGCAGCGGTGAGACTAGCTCCTACGAGCAGTACTTC. Encoded protein: CSGETSSYEQYF.

The CDR3 bases are TGCGCCAGCAGCCAAGTCGGCAGGGCTTCACCCCTCCACTTT. Its translation is CASSQVGRASPLHF. The rearrangement links TRBV4-1 to TRBJ1-6, with a weak D call TRBD1 (5 bases). The V end was cut by 1 base, the J end by 9 bases, with 10 bases between. CDR3 length: 14 residues. Germline assignment: CDR1 MGHRA and CDR2 YSYEKL.

V gene TRBV7-3 combines with J gene TRBJ2-3, with TRBD2 matching over 12 bases. The CDR3 is 18 residues long. V was clipped by 1 base and J by 1 base; unmatched bases: 6. Germline V gives CDR1 SGHTA, CDR2 FQGTGA. CDR3 sequence: CASSLRGTSGLRTDTQYF. The CDR3 DNA is TGTGCCAGCAGCTTAAGGGGGACTAGCGGGTTACGCACAGATACGCAGTATTTT. Using reference TRBV7-3 and TRBJ2-3 for the parts outside the CDR3, the full variable domain is GAGVSQTPSNKVTEKGKYVELRCDPISGHTALYWYRQSLGQGPEFLIYFQGTGAADDSGLPNDRFFAVRPEGSVSTLKIQRTERGDSAVYLCASSLRGTSGLRTDTQYFGPGTRLTVL.

The chain carries TRBV19 and TRBJ1-2, with 9 bases matching TRBD1. Germline V gene lookup returns CDR1 LNHDA and CDR2 SQIVND (reference sequence). J gave up 6 bases and V 1 base, and 3 bases lay outside the gene matches. CDR3 length: 14 residues. CDR3 loop: CASSIGGTGNGYTF. The CDR3 nucleotides are TGTGCCAGTAGTATAGGAGGGACAGGGAATGGCTACACCTTC.

The chain employs TRBV9 and TRBJ2-1, with D perhaps TRBD2 (6 bases). V was cut by 4 bases and J by 7 bases, with 15 bases left in between. The CDR3 is 14 amino acids. Per germline, CDR1 SGDLS and CDR2 YYNGEE. Written as DNA, the CDR3 is TGTGCCAGCAGCTTAACCGGGACTCTGAATGAGCAGTTCTTC. Its translation: CASSLTGTLNEQFF. Based on the CDR3 plus reference TRBV9 and TRBJ2-1, the full variable domain is DSGVTQTPKHLITATGQRVTLRCSPRSGDLSVYWYQQSLDQGLQFLIQYYNGEERAKGNILERFSAQQFPDLHSELNLSSLELGDSALYFCASSLTGTLNEQFFGPGTRLTVL.

This chain joins TRBV11-3 and TRBJ2-1; 9 positions match TRBD2. Losses at the gene ends were 3 bases for V and 8 bases for J; bases not matched to a gene: 11. CDR3 length: 16 residues. Germline loops: CDR1 SGHNT, CDR2 YENEEA. This CDR3 reads CASSFRGSSGSDEQFF. As DNA, the CDR3 is TGTGCCAGCAGCTTTAGGGGGAGTAGCGGGAGCGATGAGCAGTTCTTC. The full variable domain, with the rest looked up from reference TRBV11-3 and TRBJ2-1, is EAGVVQSPRYKIIEKKQPVAFWCNPISGHNTLYWYLQNLGQGPELLIRYENEEAVDDSQLPKDRFSAERLKGVDSTLKIQPAELGDSAVYLCASSFRGSSGSDEQFFGPGTRLTVL.

This clone was seen just once. This sequence joins TRBV7-2 and TRBJ2-1; D gene uncertain. In germline, CDR1 is SGHTA, CDR2 FQGNSA. CDR3 size: 14 residues. V dropped 3 bases and J dropped 10 bases, with 16 bases sitting between them. The CDR3 bases are TGTGCCAGCAGCTTGGATCTAGGAAAAAGGGAGCAGTTCTTC. Translation gives CASSLDLGKREQFF.

The chain links TRBV7-9 to TRBJ2-7; no firm D call. The CDR3 sequence is 16 residues long. Trimming took 5 bases from V and 0 from J, leaving 17 bases between them. Germline V gives CDR1 SEHNR, CDR2 FQNEAQ (reference sequence). CDR3 protein: CASSPGLGPTSYEQYF. CDR3 sequence (DNA): TGTGCCAGCAGCCCAGGTTTGGGCCCCACCTCCTACGAGCAGTACTTC. Drawing the rest from reference TRBV7-9 and TRBJ2-7, the complete variable domain is DTGVSQNPRHKITKRGQNVTFRCDPISEHNRLYWYRQTLGQGPEFLTYFQNEAQLEKSRLLSDRFSAERPKGSFSTLEIQRTEQGDSAMYLCASSPGLGPTSYEQYFGPGTRLTVT.

V gene TRBV4-3 combines with J gene TRBJ2-1, with TRBD2 matching over 8 bases. CDR3 size: 15 residues. V trimming: 2 bases; J trimming: 6 bases; junction bases outside the gene matches: 6. Germline values: CDR1 LGHNA, CDR2 YSLEER. CDR3 amino acids: CASSQSLAGTNEQFF. The CDR3 DNA is TGCGCCAGCAGCCAAAGTCTAGCGGGTACCAATGAGCAGTTCTTC.

The V call is TRBV3-1 (or the pseudogene TRBV3-2), the J call TRBJ2-5, with a tentative D call TRBD2 (5 bases). The CDR3 sequence is 12 residues long. Germline V gene data show CDR1 as LGHDT and CDR2 as YNNKEL (reference sequence). The V end lost 1 base, the J end lost 7 bases, and 7 bases lay between the germline ends. CDR3 nucleotides: TGTGCCAGCAGCCAAGGAGGGAGGACCCAGTACTTC. Protein: CASSQGGRTQYF.

DNA for the CDR3: TGTGCCAGTAGTCCCCCGAGGGCCTACGAGCAGTACTTC. This translates into CASSPPRAYEQYF. The chain combines TRBV19 with TRBJ2-7; the D gene is possibly TRBD2 (5 bases). Germline values: CDR1 LNHDA, CDR2 SQIVND (reference sequence). Trimming removed 5 bases from V and 2 bases from J, with 10 bases in between. The CDR3 covers 13 residues.

This clone has a single count. The chain recombines TRBV24-1 with TRBJ1-2; D might be TRBD1 (6 bases). The CDR3 extends over 15 amino acids. With 3 bases removed from V and 4 bases from J, the gap between germline ends came to 14 bases. Germline CDR1 and CDR2: KGHDR and SFDVKD. CDR3 sequence reads: CATSDPGALFYGYTF. The CDR3 DNA is TGTGCCACCAGTGATCCAGGGGCTCTTTTCTATGGCTACACCTTC.

This chain connects TRBV11-2 to TRBJ2-1; 13 nucleotides agree with TRBD2. This CDR3 spans 19 amino acids. Per the germline V gene, CDR1 is SGHAT and CDR2 is FQNNGV. The junction had 9 bases not matched to a gene; V was cut back by 3 bases and J by 1 base. In nucleotides, the CDR3 is TGTGCCAGCAGCTTTAGGGGGACTAGCGGGATTAGGTCCTACAATGAGCAGTTCTTC. It specifies CASSFRGTSGIRSYNEQFF.

This rearrangement joins TRBV25-1 to TRBJ1-2; 8 bases align to TRBD1. Looked up from germline, CDR1 is MGHDK and CDR2 is SYGVNS. V lost 3 bases, J lost 8 bases, and 14 bases stayed unmatched. The CDR3 spans 16 residues. The CDR3 coding sequence is TGTGCCAGCAGTGACCACGGACAGGGACGAAGGGGAGGCTACACCTTC. It specifies CASSDHGQGRRGGYTF.

The chain carries TRBV19 and TRBJ1-5, with 9 bases lining up with TRBD1. The CDR3 sequence is 17 residues long. Germline assignment: CDR1 LNHDA and CDR2 SQIVND (reference sequence). The ends lost 4 bases at V and 3 bases at J; junction bases unmatched: 10. This CDR3 reads CASSTQTGGVFNQPQHF. CDR3 sequence (DNA): TGTGCCAGTAGTACACAGACAGGGGGAGTTTTCAATCAGCCCCAGCATTTT.

A single count supports this clone. The chain recombines TRBV6-6 with TRBJ2-2; D is perhaps TRBD2 (6 bases). The germline V gene encodes CDR1 MNHNY and CDR2 SVGAGI (reference sequence). This CDR3 has 15 amino acids. Trimming removed 6 bases from V and 1 base from J, with 12 bases in between. CDR3 protein: CASRPGLGNTGELFF. CDR3 sequence (DNA): TGTGCCAGCAGACCGGGACTTGGGAACACCGGGGAGCTGTTTTTT.

CDR3: CASKRTGANEKLFF. Written as DNA, the CDR3 is TGTGCCAGCAAAAGGACAGGGGCTAATGAAAAACTGTTTTTT. The chain is built from TRBV6-6 and TRBJ1-4, with 9 bases lining up with TRBD1. CDR3 size: 14 residues. The V segment lost 7 bases and the J segment 3 bases; nucleotides outside the gene matches: 3. Germline lookup yields CDR1 MNHNY and CDR2 SVGAGI (reference sequence).

The chain carries TRBV20-1 and TRBJ2-1; TRBD1 might be the D (6 bases). Germline CDR1 is DFQATT and CDR2 is SNEGSKA (reference sequence). The CDR3 has 15 amino acids. V lost 3 bases and J 7 bases, leaving 19 bases between the germline ends. The CDR3 DNA reads TGCAGTGCTAGTTCCCCAGGGGCGGGTGGAAATGAGCAGTTCTTC. This translates into CSASSPGAGGNEQFF.

The rearrangement links TRBV24-1 to TRBJ2-6; D is undetermined. CDR3 length: 16 amino acids. V was shortened by 4 bases and J by 1 base, with 10 bases between the two germline ends. CDR1 KGHDR and CDR2 SFDVKD come from the germline V gene. The CDR3 DNA is TGTGCCACCAGTGACCTTCAGAAGTCTGGGGCCAACGTCCTGACTTTC. Its protein is CATSDLQKSGANVLTF.